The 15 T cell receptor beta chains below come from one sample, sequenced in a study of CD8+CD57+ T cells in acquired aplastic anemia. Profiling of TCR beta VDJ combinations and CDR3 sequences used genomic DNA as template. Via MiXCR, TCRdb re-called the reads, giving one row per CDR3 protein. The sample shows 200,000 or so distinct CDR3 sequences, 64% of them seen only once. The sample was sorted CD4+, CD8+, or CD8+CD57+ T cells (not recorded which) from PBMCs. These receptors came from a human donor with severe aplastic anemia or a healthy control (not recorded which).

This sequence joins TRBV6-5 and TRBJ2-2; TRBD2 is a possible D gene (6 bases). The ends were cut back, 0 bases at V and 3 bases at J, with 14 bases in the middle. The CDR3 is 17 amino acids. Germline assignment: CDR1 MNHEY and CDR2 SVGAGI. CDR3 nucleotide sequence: TGTGCCAGCAGTTACTCGGAGGGCGGAGAGTACACCGGGGAGCTGTTTTTT. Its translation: CASSYSEGGEYTGELFF.

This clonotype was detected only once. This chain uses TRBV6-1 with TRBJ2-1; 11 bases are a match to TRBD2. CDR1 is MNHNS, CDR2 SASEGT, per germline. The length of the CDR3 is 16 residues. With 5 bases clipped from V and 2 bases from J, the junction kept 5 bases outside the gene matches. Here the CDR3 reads CASSTASGGPYNEQFF. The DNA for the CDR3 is TGTGCCAGCAGTACGGCTAGCGGGGGGCCCTACAATGAGCAGTTCTTC.

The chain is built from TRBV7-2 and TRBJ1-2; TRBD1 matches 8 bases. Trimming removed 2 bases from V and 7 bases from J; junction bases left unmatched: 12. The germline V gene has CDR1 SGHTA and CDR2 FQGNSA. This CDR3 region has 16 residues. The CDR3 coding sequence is TGTGCCAGCAGCTTAAACCGGGACAGGACATCAGTTGGCTACACCTTC. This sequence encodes CASSLNRDRTSVGYTF.

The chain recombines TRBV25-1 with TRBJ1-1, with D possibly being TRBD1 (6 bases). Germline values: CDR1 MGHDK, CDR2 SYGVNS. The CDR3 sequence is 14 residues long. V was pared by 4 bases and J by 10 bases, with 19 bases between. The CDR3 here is CASSVSLGHFGAFF. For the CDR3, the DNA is TGTGCCAGCAGTGTATCCCTGGGACACTTCGGAGCTTTCTTT.

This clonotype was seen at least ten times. This CDR3 reads CASSFAQEGPEQYF. CDR3 bases: TGTGCCAGCAGCTTCGCACAGGAAGGGCCCGAGCAGTACTTC. The chain is built from TRBV7-6 and TRBJ2-7; weak D call: TRBD1 (5 bases). V was clipped by 3 bases and J by 6 bases, with 15 bases between them. Germline V gives CDR1 SGHVS, CDR2 FNYEAQ. CDR3 size: 14 residues. The variable domain in full, with the rest retrieved from reference TRBV7-6 and TRBJ2-7, is GAGVSQSPRYKVTKRGQDVALRCDPISGHVSLYWYRQALGQGPEFLTYFNYEAQQDKSGLPNDRFSAERPEGSISTLTIQRTEQRDSAMYRCASSFAQEGPEQYFGPGTRLTVT.

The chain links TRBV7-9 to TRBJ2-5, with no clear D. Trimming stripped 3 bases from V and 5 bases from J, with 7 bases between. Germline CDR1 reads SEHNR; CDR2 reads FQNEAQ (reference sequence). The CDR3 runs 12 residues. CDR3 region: CASSFLEETQYF. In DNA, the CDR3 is TGTGCCAGCAGCTTTCTGGAGGAGACCCAGTACTTC. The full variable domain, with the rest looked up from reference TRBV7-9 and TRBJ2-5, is DTGVSQNPRHKITKRGQNVTFRCDPISEHNRLYWYRQTLGQGPEFLTYFQNEAQLEKSRLLSDRFSAERPKGSFSTLEIQRTEQGDSAMYLCASSFLEETQYFGPGTRLLVL.

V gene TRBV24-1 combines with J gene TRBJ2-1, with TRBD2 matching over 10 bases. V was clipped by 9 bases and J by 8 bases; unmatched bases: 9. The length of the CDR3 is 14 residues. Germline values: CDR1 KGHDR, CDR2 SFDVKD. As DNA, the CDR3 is TGTGCCACCGTGTCCAGCGGGAGGGCCGATGAGCAGTTCTTC. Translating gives CATVSSGRADEQFF.

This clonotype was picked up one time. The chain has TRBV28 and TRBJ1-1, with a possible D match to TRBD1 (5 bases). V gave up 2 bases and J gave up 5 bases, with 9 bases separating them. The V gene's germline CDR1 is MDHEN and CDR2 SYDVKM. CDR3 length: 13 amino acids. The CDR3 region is CASSLGAWTEAFF. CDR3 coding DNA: TGTGCCAGCAGTTTAGGGGCGTGGACTGAAGCTTTCTTT.

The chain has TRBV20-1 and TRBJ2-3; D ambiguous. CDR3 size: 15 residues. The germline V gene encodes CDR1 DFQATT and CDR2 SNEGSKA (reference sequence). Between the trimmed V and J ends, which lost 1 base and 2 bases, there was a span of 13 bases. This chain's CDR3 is CSARVSSQITDTQYF. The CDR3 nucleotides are TGCAGTGCTAGAGTAAGCTCTCAGATCACAGATACGCAGTATTTT.

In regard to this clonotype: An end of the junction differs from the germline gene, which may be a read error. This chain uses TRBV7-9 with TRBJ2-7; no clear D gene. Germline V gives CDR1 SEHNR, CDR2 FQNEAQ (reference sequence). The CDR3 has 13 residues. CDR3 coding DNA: TGTGCCAGCAGCTTAGGACTTCACTACGGGCAGTACTTC. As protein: CASSLGLHYGQYF.

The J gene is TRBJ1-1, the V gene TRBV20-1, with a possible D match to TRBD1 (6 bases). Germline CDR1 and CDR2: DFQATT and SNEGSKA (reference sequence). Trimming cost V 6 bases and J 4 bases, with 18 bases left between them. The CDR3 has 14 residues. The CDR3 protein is CSAMQGFYGTEAFF. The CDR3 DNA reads TGCAGTGCGATGCAGGGGTTTTACGGCACTGAAGCTTTCTTT.

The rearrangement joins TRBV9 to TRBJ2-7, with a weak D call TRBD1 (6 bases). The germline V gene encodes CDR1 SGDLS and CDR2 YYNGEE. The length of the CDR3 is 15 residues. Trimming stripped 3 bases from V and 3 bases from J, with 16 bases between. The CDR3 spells CASSATGTPFYEQYF. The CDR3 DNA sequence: TGTGCCAGCAGCGCCACCGGGACACCGTTCTACGAGCAGTACTTC.

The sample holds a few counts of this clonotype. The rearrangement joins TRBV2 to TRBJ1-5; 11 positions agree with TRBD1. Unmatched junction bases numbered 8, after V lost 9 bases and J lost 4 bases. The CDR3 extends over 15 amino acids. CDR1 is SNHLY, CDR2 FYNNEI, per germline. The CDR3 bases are TGTGCCAGTGGGGACAGGGGGAATCAAAATCAGCCCCAGCATTTT. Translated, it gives CASGDRGNQNQPQHF.

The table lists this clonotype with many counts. The CDR3 coding sequence is TGCGCCAGCAGCGTCCACAGGGTTCCTTCCCCAGATACGCAGTATTTT. It translates to CASSVHRVPSPDTQYF. The V and J genes are TRBV5-1 and TRBJ2-3; maybe TRBD1 (6 bases). Trimming removed 4 bases at V and 4 bases at J, with 19 bases between. Germline V CDR1 and CDR2: SGHRS, YFSETQ. This CDR3 is built from 16 residues.

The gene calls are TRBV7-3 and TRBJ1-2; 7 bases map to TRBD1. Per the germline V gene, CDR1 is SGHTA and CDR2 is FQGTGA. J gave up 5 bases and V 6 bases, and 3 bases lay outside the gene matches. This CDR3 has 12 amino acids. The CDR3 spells CASRTGAYGYTF. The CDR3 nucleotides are TGTGCCAGCAGAACAGGGGCGTATGGCTACACCTTC.